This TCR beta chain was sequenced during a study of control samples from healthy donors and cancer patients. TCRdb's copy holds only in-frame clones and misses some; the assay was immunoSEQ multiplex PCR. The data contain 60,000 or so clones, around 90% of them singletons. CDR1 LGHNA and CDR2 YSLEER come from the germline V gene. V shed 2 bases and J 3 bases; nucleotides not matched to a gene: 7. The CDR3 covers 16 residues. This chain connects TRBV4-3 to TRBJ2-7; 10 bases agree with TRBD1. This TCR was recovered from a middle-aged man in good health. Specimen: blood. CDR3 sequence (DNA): TGCGCCAGCAGCCAAACCCGGGACAGGGGAATCTACGAGCAGTACTTC. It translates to CASSQTRDRGIYEQYF.